This T cell receptor beta chain stems from a study of blood T cell repertoires in COVID-19. In the study overall: Acute and convalescent COVID-19 specimens originated in the United States, Italy and Spain. T cells, B-cell-depleted T cells, or PBMCs provided the cDNA or gDNA that served as material.

Study processing details: It was from reference gene primer amplification that nucleated cell counts were estimated. TCRdb's copy holds only in-frame clones and misses some; the assay was immunoSEQ multiplex PCR. V, J and clone size are those of that table, while D and trimming were read from the DNA. The table records approximately 170,000 clones, roughly 86% of them present only once. Germline CDR1 and CDR2: MDHEN and SYDVKM. The CDR3 sequence is 12 residues long. Trimming removed 5 bases at V and 2 bases at J, with 7 bases between. The receptor was derived from a man between 65 and 85 years old with acute or convalescent COVID-19. The chain joins TRBV28 to TRBJ2-7; D is possibly TRBD1 (6 bases). The specimen sequenced was peripheral blood. The CDR3 here is CASSPGAYEQYF. The CDR3 DNA follows: TGTGCCAGCAGTCCAGGGGCCTACGAGCAGTACTTC.